This TCR beta chain was retrieved from a study of cytomegalovirus exposure and HLA in healthy donors. Worth noting for this clone: No antigen is known for it.

The V gene end was trimmed by 4 bases and the J gene end by 2 bases; junction bases not matched to a gene: 4. Germline V CDR1 and CDR2: MGHRA, YSYEKL. The CDR3 extends over 16 amino acids. Though probably carrying unrecorded immune exposures, donors were nominally healthy at sampling. PCR amplification relied on 60 Vbeta primers (plus 13 Jbeta primers). Authors' data handling: Later, an analysis found around 80 million unique TCR beta chains, and about 9.9 million of these were shared. Repertoires were generated with immunoSEQ multiplex PCR, while TCRdb's copy carries only in-frame clones and drops some. The DNA was the basis for D and trimming; V, J and clone size are from that table. Counted here are over 130,000 clones, roughly 80% occurring once; the ten biggest clones make up about 1.2%. General observations from the study: Sequences of the TCR beta chain were said to predict the HLA-A and HLA-B alleles of most subjects accurately. Only CMV serostatus was available as immune exposure information.

The chain carries TRBV4-1 and TRBJ2-1; 11 bases line up with TRBD2. This receptor was identified in a female donor in good health and CMV-seronegative. The source material was PBMCs. The DNA of the CDR3 is TGCGCCAGCAGCCGTGGACTAGCGGGCCCCTACAATGAGCAGTTCTTC. Encoded protein: CASSRGLAGPYNEQFF.